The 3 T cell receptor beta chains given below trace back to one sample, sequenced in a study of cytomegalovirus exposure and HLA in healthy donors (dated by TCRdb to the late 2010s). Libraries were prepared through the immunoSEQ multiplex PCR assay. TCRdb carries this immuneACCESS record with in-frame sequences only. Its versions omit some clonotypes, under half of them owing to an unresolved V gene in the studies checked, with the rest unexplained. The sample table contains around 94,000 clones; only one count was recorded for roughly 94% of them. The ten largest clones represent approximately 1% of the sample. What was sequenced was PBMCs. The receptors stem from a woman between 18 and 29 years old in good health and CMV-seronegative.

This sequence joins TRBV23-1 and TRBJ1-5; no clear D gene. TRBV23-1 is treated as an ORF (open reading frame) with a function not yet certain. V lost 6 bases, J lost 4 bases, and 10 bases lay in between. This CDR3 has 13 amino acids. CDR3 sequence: CASRQGQNQPQHF. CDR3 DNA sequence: TGCGCCAGCAGACAAGGGCAGAATCAGCCCCAGCATTTT.

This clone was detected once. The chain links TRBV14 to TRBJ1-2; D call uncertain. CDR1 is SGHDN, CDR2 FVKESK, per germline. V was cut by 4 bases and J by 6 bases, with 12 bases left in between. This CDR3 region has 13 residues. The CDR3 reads CASSPRLADGYTF. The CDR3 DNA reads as TGTGCCAGCAGCCCCCGCCTCGCGGATGGCTACACCTTC.

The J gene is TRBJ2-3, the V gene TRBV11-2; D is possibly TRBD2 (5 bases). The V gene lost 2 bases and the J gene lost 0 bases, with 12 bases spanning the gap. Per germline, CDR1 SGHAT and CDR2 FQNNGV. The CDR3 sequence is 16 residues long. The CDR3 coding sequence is TGTGCCAGCAGCTTATCGACTACCACTAGCACAGATACGCAGTATTTT. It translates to CASSLSTTTSTDTQYF.